The TCR beta chain under discussion was sequenced for a study of response to subunit inactivated influenza vaccine. The CDR3 contains 14 residues. V shed 0 bases and J shed 8 bases, with 8 bases lying between them. The study, taken as a whole, reports: The study's authors posited that every seasonal influenza vaccination enlists few new T cells.

TCRdb recomputed calls from the RT-PCR reads with MiXCR, one row per CDR3 protein. Here the sample spans around 540,000 distinct CDR3 sequences, about 12% being singletons. This clonotype has just a few counts. Its specificity is not known. This receptor was obtained from a man aged 50 to 59 who received an inactivated influenza vaccine. Sequenced here: PBMCs from blood, sampled on the day of vaccination. The chain recombines TRBV12-3 or TRBV12-4 with TRBJ1-6; tentatively, D is TRBD1 (5 bases). CDR3 in amino acids: CASSLAGGDSPLHF. In nucleotides, the CDR3 is TGTGCCAGCAGTTTAGCCGGGGGGGATTCACCCCTCCACTTT.